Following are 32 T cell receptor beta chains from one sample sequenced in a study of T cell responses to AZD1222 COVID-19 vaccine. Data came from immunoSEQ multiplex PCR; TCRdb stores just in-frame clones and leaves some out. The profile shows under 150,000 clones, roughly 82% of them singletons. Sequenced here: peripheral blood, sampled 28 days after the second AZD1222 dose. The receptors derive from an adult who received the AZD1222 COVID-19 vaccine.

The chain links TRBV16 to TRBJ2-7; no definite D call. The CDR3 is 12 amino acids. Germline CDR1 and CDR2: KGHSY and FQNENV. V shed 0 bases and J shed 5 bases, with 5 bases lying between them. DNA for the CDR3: TGTGCCAGCAGCCAATCGGTCCACGAGCAGTACTTC. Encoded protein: CASSQSVHEQYF.

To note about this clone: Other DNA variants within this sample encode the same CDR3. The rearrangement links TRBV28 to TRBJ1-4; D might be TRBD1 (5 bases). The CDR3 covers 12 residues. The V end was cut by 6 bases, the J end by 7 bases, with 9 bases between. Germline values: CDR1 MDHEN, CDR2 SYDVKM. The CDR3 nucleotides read TGTGCCAGCAGGCAGGGAGGTGAAAAACTGTTTTTT. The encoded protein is CASRQGGEKLFF.

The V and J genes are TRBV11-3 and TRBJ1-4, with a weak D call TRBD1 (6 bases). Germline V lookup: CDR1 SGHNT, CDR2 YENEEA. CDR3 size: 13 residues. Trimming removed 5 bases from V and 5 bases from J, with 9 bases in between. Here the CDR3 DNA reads TGTGCCAGCAGCCCTGGACAGAATGAAAAACTGTTTTTT. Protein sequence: CASSPGQNEKLFF.

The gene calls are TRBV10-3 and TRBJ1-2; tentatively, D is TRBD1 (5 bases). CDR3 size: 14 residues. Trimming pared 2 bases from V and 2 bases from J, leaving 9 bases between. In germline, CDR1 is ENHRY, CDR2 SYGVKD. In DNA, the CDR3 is TGTGCCATCAGTGAGACACAGGTGAACTATGGCTACACCTTC. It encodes CAISETQVNYGYTF.

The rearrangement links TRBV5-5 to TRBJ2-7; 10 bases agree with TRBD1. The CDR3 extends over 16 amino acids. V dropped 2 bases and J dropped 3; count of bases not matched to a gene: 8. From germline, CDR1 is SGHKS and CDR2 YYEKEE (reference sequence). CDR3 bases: TGTGCCAGCAGCTTAGGGCCGGGACAGGGGATCTACGAGCAGTACTTC. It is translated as CASSLGPGQGIYEQYF.

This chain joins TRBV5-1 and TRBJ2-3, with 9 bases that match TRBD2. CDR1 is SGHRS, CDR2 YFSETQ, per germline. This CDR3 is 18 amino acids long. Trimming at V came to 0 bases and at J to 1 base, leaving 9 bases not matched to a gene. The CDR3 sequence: CASSLAGARTSGTDTQYF. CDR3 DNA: TGCGCCAGCAGCTTGGCCGGGGCTCGGACTAGCGGCACAGATACGCAGTATTTT.

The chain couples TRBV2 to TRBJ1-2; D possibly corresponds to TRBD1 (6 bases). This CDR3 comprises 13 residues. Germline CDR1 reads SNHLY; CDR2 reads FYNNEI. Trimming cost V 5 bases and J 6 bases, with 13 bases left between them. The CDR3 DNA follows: TGTGCCAGCAGTACCCGGGGGCTGGATGGCTACACCTTC. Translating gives CASSTRGLDGYTF.

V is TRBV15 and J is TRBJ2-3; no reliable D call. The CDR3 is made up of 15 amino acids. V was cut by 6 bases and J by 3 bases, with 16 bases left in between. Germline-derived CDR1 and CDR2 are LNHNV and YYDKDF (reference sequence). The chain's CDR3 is CATRPRQPETDTQYF. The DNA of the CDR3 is TGTGCCACCAGACCCAGGCAACCTGAAACAGATACGCAGTATTTT.

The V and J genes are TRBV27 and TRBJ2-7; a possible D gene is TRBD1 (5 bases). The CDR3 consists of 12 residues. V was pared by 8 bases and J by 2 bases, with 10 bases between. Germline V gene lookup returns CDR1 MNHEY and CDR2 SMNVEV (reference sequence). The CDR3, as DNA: TGTGCCAGCCGCAGGGTAACCTACGAGCAGTACTTC. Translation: CASRRVTYEQYF.

For the CDR3, the DNA is TGTGCCAGCAGTTTAACCCTGAACTATGGCTACACCTTC. Translated: CASSLTLNYGYTF. This sequence joins TRBV28 and TRBJ1-2, with D uncertain. Trimming took off 2 bases at V and 2 bases at J, with 6 bases between the two ends. The germline gives CDR1 MDHEN, CDR2 SYDVKM. The CDR3 sequence is 13 residues long.

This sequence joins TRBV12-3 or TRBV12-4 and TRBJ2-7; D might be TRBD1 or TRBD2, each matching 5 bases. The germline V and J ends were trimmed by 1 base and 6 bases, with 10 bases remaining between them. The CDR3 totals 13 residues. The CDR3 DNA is TGTGCCAGCAGTTTAGGGGTCGGGGCCGAGCAGTACTTC. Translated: CASSLGVGAEQYF.

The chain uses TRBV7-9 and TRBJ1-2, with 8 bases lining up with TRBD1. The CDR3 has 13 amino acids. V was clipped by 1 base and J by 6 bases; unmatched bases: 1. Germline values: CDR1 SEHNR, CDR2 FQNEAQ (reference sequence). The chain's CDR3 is CASSLGTGNGYTF. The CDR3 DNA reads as TGTGCCAGCAGCTTAGGGACAGGGAATGGCTACACCTTC.

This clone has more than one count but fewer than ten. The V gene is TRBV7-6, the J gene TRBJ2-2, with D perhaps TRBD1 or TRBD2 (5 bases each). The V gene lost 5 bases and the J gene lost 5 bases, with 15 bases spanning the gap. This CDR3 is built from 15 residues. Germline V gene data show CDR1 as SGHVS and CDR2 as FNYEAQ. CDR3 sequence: CASSPRGTSTGELFF. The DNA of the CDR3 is TGTGCCAGCAGCCCCCGAGGGACCTCGACCGGGGAGCTGTTTTTT.

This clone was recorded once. CDR3 DNA sequence: TGCAGCGTTGTATCAGGATACGAGCAGTACTTC. This gives the protein CSVVSGYEQYF. The chain combines TRBV29-1 with TRBJ2-7, with D unresolved. Deletions cut 4 bases from V and 4 bases from J, with 8 bases between. This CDR3 spans 11 amino acids. Germline-derived CDR1 and CDR2 are SQVTM and ANQGSEA.

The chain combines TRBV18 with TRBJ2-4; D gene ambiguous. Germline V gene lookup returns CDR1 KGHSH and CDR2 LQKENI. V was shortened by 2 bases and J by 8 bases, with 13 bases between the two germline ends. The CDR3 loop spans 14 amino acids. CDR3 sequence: CASSPYNPPDIQYF. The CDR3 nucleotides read TGTGCCAGCTCACCATATAACCCTCCAGACATTCAGTACTTC.

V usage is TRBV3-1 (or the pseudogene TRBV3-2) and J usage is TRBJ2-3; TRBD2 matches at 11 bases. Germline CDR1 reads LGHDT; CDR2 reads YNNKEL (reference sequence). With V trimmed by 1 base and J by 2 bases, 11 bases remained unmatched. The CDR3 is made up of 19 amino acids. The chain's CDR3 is CASSQVYWLAGGNTDTQYF. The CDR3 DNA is TGTGCCAGCAGCCAAGTTTACTGGCTAGCGGGGGGTAACACAGATACGCAGTATTTT.

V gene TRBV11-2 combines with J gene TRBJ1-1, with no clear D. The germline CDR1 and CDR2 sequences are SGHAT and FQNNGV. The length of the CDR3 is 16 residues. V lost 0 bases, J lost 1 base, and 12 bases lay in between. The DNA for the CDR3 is TGTGCCAGCAGCTTAGATAGCGGGCGGCCGAACACTGAAGCTTTCTTT. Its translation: CASSLDSGRPNTEAFF.

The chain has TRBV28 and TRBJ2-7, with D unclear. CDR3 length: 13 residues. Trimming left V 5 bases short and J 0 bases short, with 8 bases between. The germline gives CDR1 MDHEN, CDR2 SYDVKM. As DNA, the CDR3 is TGTGCCAGCAGTCAGGCCCCCTCCTACGAGCAGTACTTC. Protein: CASSQAPSYEQYF.

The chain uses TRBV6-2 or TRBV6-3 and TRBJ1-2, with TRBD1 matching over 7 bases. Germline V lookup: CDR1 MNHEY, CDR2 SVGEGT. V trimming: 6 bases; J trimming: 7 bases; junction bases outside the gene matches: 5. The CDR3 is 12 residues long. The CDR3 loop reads CASSGTVVGYTF. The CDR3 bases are TGTGCCAGCAGCGGGACAGTAGTTGGCTACACCTTC.

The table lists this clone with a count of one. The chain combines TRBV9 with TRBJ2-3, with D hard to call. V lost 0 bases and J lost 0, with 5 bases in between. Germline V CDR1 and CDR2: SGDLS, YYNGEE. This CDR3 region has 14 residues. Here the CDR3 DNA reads TGTGCCAGCAGCGTAGGGGCCAGCACAGATACGCAGTATTTT. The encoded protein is CASSVGASTDTQYF.

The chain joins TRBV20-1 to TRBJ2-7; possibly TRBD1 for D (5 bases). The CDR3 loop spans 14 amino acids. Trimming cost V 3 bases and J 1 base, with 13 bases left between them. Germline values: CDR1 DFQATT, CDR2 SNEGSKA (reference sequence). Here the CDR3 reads CSASYKGFSYEQYF. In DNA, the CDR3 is TGCAGTGCTAGTTATAAGGGGTTTTCCTACGAGCAGTACTTC.

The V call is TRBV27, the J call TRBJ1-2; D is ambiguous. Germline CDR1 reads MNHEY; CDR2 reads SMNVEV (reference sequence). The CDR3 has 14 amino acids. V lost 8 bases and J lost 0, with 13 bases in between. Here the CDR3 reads CASSTYVSNYGYTF. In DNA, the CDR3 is TGTGCCAGCTCAACCTACGTATCTAACTATGGCTACACCTTC.

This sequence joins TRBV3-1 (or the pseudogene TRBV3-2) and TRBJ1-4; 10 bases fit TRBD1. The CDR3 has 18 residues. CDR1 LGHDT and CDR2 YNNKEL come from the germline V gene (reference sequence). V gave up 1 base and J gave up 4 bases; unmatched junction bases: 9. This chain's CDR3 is CASSQGTGGDPGNEKLFF. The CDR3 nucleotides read TGTGCCAGCAGCCAAGGGACAGGGGGTGATCCTGGTAATGAAAAACTGTTTTTT.

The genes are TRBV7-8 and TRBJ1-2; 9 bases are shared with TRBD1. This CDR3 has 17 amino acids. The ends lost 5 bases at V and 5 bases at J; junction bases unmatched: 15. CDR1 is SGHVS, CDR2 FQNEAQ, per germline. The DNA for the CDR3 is TGTGCCAGCAGCCCGCGGGACAGGGAGACTGGGGGGTATGGCTACACCTTC. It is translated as CASSPRDRETGGYGYTF. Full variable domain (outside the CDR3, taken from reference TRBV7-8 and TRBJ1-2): GAGVSQSPRYKVAKRGQDVALRCDPISGHVSLFWYQQALGQGPEFLTYFQNEAQLDKSGLPSDRFFAERPEGSVSTLKIQRTQQEDSAVYLCASSPRDRETGGYGYTFGSGTRLTVV.

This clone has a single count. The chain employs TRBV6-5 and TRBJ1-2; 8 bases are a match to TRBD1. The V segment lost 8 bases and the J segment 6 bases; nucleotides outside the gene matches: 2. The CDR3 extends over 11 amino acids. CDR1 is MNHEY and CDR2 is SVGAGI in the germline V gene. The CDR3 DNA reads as TGTGCCAGCGGACAGGGTCATGGCTACACCTTC. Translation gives CASGQGHGYTF.

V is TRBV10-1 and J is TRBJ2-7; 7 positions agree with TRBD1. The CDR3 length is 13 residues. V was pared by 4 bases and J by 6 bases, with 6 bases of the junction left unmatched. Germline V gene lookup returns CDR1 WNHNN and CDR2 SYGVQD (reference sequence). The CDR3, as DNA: TGCGCCAGCAGTGCCGGGACAGTTTCCGAGCAGTACTTC. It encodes CASSAGTVSEQYF.

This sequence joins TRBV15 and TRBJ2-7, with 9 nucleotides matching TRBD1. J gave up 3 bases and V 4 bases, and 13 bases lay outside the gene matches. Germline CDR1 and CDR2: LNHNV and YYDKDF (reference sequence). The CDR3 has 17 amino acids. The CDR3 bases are TGTGCCACCAGCACCTTAACCTTCGACAGGGGGGTCTACGAGCAGTACTTC. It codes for CATSTLTFDRGVYEQYF.

The CDR3 loop reads CASSHDRSFYGYTF. The CDR3 DNA sequence: TGTGCCAGCAGCCACGACAGGTCATTCTATGGCTACACCTTC. J is TRBJ1-2 and V is TRBV7-9, with D tentatively TRBD1 (6 bases). V lost 5 bases to trimming and J lost 4 bases, with 14 bases between them. CDR3 length: 14 residues. Germline V gene lookup returns CDR1 SEHNR and CDR2 FQNEAQ (reference sequence).

The CDR3 sequence is CSASGQETQYF. The DNA of the CDR3 is TGCAGTGCTAGCGGTCAAGAGACCCAGTACTTC. This chain links TRBV20-1 with TRBJ2-5, with D unclear. With 3 bases removed from V and 2 bases from J, the gap between germline ends came to 4 bases. This CDR3 spans 11 amino acids. Germline values: CDR1 DFQATT, CDR2 SNEGSKA (reference sequence).

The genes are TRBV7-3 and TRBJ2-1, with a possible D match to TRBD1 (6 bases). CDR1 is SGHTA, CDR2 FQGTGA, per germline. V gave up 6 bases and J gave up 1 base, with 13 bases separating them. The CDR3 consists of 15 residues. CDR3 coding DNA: TGTGCCAGCAGTGGAACAGGGTTGTCCTACAATGAGCAGTTCTTC. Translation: CASSGTGLSYNEQFF. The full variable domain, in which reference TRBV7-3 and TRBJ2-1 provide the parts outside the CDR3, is GAGVSQTPSNKVTEKGKYVELRCDPISGHTALYWYRQSLGQGPEFLIYFQGTGAADDSGLPNDRFFAVRPEGSVSTLKIQRTERGDSAVYLCASSGTGLSYNEQFFGPGTRLTVL.

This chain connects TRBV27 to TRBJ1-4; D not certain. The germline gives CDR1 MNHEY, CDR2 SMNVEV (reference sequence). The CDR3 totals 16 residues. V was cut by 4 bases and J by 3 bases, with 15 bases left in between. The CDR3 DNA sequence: TGTGCCAGCAGTTCTGGTGTCAGGAAAGCTAATGAAAAACTGTTTTTT. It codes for CASSSGVRKANEKLFF.

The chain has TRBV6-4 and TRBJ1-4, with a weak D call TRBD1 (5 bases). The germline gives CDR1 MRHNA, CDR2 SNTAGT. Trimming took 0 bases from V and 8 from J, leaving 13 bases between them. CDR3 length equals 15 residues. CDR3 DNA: TGTGCCAGCAGTGACTCGGGGGTGTCGGGGGAAAAACTGTTTTTT. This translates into CASSDSGVSGEKLFF.